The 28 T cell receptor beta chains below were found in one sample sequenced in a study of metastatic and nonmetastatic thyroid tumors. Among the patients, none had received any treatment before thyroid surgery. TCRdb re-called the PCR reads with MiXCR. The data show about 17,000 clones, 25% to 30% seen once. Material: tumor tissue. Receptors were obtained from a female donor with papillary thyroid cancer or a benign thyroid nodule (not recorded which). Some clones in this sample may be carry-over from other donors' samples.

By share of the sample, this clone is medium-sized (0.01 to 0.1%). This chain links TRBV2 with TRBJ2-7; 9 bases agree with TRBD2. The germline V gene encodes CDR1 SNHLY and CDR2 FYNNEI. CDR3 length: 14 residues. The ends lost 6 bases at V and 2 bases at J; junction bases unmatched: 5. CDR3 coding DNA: TGTGCCAGCAGCGGACTAGCGCAGACCTACGAGCAGTACTTC. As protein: CASSGLAQTYEQYF.

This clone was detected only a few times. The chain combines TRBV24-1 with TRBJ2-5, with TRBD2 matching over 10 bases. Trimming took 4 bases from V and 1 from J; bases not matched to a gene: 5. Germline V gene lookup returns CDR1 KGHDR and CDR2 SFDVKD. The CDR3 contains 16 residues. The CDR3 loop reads CATSDPGTSAQETQYF. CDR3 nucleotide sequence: TGTGCCACCAGTGACCCTGGGACTAGCGCCCAAGAGACCCAGTACTTC.

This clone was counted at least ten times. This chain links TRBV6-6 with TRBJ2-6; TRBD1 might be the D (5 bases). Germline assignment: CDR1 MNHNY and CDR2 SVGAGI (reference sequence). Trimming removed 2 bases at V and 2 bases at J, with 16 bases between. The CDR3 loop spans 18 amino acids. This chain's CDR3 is CASSYPTAVDPGANVLTF. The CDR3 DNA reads TGTGCCAGCAGTTACCCGACAGCTGTTGACCCTGGGGCCAACGTCCTGACTTTC.

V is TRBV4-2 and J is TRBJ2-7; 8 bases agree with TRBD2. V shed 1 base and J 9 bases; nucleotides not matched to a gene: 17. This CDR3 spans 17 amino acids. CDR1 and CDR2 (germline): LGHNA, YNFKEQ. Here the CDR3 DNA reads TGTGCCAGCAGCCAAGGGGTGATAGCGGGACCTACTGGATGGCAGTACTTC. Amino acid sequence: CASSQGVIAGPTGWQYF.

The CDR3 coding sequence is TGTGCCAGCAGTACGGTCCAAGAGACCCAGTACTTC. This translates into CASSTVQETQYF. V is TRBV2 and J is TRBJ2-5; D is unclear. This CDR3 spans 12 amino acids. The germline V and J ends were trimmed by 5 bases and 1 base, with 5 bases remaining between them. Germline values: CDR1 SNHLY, CDR2 FYNNEI. The entire variable domain, with the rest obtained from reference TRBV2 and TRBJ2-5, is as follows: EPEVTQTPSHQVTQMGQEVILRCVPISNHLYFYWYRQILGQKVEFLVSFYNNEISEKSEIFDDQFSVERPDGSNFTLKIRSTKLEDSAMYFCASSTVQETQYFGPGTRLLVL.

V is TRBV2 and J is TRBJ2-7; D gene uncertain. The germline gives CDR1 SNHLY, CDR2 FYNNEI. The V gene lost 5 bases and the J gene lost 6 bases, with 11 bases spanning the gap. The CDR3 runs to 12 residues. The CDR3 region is CASSTVGGEQYV. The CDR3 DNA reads TGTGCCAGCAGTACCGTTGGTGGCGAGCAGTACGTC.

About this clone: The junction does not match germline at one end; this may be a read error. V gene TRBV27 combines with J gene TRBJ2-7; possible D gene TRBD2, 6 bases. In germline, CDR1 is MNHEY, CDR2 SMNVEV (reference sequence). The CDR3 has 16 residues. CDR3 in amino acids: CASSYSGIHSGYDQYF. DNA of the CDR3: TGTGCCAGCAGCTATAGCGGTATCCACTCTGGATACGATCAGTACTTC.

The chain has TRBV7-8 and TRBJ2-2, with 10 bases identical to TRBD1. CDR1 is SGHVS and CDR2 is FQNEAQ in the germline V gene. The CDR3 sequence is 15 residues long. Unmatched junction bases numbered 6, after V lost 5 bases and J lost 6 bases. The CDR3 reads CASSVGTGVSGELFF. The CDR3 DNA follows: TGTGCCAGCAGCGTTGGGACAGGGGTTTCCGGGGAGCTGTTTTTT.

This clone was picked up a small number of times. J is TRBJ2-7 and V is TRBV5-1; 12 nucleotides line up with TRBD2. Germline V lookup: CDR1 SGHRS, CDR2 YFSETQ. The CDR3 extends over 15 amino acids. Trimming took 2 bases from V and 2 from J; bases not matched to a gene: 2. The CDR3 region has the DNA TGCGCCAGCAGCTTATCTAGCGGGAGGGCCTACGAGCAGTACTTC. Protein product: CASSLSSGRAYEQYF.

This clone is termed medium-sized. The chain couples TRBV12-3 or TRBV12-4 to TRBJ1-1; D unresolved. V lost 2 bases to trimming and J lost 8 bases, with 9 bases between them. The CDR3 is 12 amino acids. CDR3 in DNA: TGTGCCAGCAGTTTATGGAGGGCAGAAGCTTTCTTT. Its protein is CASSLWRAEAFF.

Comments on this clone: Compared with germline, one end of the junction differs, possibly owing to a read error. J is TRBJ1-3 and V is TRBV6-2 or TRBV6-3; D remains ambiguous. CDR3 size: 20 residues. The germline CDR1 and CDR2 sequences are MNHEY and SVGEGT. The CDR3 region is CAISYSKELSDIRPGNTIYF. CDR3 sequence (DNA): TGTGCCATCAGTTACTCGAAAGAGCTCTCTGACATCCGCCCTGGAAACACCATATATTTT.

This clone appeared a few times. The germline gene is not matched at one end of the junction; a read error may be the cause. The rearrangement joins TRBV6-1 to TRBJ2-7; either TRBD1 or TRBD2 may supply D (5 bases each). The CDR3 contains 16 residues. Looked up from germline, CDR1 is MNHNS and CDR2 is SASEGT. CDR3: CASSEIRDVNLDDQYF. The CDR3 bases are TGTGCCAGCAGTGAAATCCGGGACGTAAACTTGGACGATCAGTACTTC.

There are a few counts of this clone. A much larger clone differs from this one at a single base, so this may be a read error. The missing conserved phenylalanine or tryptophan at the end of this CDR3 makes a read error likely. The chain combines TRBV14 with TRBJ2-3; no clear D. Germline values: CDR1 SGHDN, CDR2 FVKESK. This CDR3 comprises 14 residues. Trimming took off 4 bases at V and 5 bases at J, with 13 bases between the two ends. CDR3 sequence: CASSRLSGRDTQYL. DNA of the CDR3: TGTGCCAGCAGCCGCCTTTCGGGCCGAGATACGCAGTATCTT.

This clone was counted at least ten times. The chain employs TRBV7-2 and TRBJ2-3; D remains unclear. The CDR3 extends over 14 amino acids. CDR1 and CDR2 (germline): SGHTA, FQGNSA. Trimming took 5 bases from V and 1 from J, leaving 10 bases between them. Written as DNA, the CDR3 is TGTGCCAGCAGCCCGCGAAGGGGCACAGATACGCAGTATTTT. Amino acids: CASSPRRGTDTQYF.

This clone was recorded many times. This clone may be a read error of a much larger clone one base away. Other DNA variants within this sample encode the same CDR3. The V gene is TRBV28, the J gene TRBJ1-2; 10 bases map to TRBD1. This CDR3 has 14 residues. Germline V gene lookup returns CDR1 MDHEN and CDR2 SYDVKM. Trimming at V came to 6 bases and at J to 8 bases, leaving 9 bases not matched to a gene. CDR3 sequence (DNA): TGTGCCAGCAGCTCGGGACAGGGGAGAAAAGGCTACACCTTC. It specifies CASSSGQGRKGYTF.

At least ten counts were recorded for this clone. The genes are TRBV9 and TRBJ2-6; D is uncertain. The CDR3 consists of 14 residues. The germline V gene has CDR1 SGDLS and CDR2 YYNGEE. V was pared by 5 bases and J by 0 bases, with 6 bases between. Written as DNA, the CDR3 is TGTGCCAGCAGTACCCCCTCTGGGGCCAACGTCCTGACTTTC. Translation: CASSTPSGANVLTF.

The CDR3 is CAWSGGGNQPQHF. The CDR3 DNA reads TGTGCCTGGAGTGGGGGGGGGAATCAGCCCCAGCATTTT. The gene calls are TRBV30 and TRBJ1-5; a weak D match, TRBD1 (5 bases). Trimming shortened V by 1 base and J by 4 bases, and 8 bases separated the two germline ends. Germline values: CDR1 GTSNPN, CDR2 SVGIG (reference sequence). The CDR3 length is 13 residues.

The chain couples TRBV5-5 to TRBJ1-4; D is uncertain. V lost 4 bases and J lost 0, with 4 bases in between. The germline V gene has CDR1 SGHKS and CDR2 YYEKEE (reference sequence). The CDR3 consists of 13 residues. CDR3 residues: CASSRATNEKLFF. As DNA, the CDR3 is TGTGCCAGCAGCAGGGCAACTAATGAAAAACTGTTTTTT.

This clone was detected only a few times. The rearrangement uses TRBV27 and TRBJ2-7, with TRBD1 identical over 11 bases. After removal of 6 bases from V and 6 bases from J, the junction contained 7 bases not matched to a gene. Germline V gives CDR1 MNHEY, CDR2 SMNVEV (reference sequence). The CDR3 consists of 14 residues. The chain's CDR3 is CASSLLGQGAEQYF. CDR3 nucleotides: TGTGCCAGCAGCCTCCTTGGACAGGGGGCCGAGCAGTACTTC.

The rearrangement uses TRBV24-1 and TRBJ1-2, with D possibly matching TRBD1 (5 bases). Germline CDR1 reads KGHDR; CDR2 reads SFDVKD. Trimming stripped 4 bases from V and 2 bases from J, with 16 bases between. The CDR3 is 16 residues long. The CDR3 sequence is CATSDLKGRQNYGYTF. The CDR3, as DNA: TGTGCCACCAGTGACCTAAAGGGACGGCAAAACTATGGCTACACCTTC.

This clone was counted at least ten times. CDR3 nucleotides: TGCAGTGCTCGGGGAAGCCAGCACATTCTGGCCTCGAGGACGCAGTATTTT. This codes for CSARGSQHILASRTQYF. The V gene is TRBV20-1, the J gene TRBJ2-3; maybe TRBD2 (5 bases). CDR1 DFQATT and CDR2 SNEGSKA come from the germline V gene (reference sequence). V was pared by 5 bases and J by 9 bases, with 30 bases between. CDR3 size: 17 residues.

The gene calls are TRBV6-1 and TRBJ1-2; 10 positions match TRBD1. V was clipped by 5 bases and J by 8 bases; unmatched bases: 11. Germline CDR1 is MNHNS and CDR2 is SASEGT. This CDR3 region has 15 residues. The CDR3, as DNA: TGTGCCAGCAGTATCACCGGCGGGACAGGGGTCGGCTACACCTTC. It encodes CASSITGGTGVGYTF.

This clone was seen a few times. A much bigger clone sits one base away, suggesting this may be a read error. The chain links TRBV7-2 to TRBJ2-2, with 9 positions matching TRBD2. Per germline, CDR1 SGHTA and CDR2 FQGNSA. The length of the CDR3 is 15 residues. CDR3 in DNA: TGTGCCAGCAGCTCAAGACTAGCGGACACCTGGGAGCTGTTTTTT. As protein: CASSSRLADTWELFF.

The CDR3 sequence is CSARETSGRWVNEQFF. The CDR3, as DNA: TGCAGTGCTAGAGAGACTAGCGGGAGGTGGGTCAATGAGCAGTTCTTC. The chain carries TRBV20-1 and TRBJ2-1; 13 positions agree with TRBD2. This CDR3 has 16 residues. The germline gives CDR1 DFQATT, CDR2 SNEGSKA (reference sequence). V shed 0 bases and J 6 bases; nucleotides not matched to a gene: 5.

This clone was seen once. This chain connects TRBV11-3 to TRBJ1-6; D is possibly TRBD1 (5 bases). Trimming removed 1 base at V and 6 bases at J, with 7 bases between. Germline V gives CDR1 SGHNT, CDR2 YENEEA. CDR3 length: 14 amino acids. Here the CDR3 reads CASSLGGSNSPLHF. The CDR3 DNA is TGTGCCAGCAGCTTAGGGGGGAGTAATTCACCCCTCCACTTT.

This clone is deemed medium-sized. The CDR3, as DNA: TGTGCCAGCAGCACCGCCAGCGGTAGCACAGATACGCAGTATTTT. Translation gives CASSTASGSTDTQYF. The chain is built from TRBV7-9 and TRBJ2-3; perhaps TRBD2 as D (5 bases). Germline lookup yields CDR1 SEHNR and CDR2 FQNEAQ (reference sequence). The V end lost 5 bases, the J end lost 0 bases, and 12 bases lay between the germline ends. CDR3 length: 15 residues.

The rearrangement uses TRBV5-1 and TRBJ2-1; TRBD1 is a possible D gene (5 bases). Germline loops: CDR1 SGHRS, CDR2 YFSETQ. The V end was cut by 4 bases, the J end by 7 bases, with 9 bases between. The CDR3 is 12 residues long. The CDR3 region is CASSGRTNEQFF. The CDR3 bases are TGCGCCAGCAGCGGACGGACAAATGAGCAGTTCTTC.

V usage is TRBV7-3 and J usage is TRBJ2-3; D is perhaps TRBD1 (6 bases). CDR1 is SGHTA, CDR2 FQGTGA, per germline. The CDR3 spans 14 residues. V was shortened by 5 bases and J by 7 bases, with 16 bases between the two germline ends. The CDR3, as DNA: TGTGCCAGCAGCCCGGACAGATTAACATATACGCAGTATTTT. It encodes CASSPDRLTYTQYF.